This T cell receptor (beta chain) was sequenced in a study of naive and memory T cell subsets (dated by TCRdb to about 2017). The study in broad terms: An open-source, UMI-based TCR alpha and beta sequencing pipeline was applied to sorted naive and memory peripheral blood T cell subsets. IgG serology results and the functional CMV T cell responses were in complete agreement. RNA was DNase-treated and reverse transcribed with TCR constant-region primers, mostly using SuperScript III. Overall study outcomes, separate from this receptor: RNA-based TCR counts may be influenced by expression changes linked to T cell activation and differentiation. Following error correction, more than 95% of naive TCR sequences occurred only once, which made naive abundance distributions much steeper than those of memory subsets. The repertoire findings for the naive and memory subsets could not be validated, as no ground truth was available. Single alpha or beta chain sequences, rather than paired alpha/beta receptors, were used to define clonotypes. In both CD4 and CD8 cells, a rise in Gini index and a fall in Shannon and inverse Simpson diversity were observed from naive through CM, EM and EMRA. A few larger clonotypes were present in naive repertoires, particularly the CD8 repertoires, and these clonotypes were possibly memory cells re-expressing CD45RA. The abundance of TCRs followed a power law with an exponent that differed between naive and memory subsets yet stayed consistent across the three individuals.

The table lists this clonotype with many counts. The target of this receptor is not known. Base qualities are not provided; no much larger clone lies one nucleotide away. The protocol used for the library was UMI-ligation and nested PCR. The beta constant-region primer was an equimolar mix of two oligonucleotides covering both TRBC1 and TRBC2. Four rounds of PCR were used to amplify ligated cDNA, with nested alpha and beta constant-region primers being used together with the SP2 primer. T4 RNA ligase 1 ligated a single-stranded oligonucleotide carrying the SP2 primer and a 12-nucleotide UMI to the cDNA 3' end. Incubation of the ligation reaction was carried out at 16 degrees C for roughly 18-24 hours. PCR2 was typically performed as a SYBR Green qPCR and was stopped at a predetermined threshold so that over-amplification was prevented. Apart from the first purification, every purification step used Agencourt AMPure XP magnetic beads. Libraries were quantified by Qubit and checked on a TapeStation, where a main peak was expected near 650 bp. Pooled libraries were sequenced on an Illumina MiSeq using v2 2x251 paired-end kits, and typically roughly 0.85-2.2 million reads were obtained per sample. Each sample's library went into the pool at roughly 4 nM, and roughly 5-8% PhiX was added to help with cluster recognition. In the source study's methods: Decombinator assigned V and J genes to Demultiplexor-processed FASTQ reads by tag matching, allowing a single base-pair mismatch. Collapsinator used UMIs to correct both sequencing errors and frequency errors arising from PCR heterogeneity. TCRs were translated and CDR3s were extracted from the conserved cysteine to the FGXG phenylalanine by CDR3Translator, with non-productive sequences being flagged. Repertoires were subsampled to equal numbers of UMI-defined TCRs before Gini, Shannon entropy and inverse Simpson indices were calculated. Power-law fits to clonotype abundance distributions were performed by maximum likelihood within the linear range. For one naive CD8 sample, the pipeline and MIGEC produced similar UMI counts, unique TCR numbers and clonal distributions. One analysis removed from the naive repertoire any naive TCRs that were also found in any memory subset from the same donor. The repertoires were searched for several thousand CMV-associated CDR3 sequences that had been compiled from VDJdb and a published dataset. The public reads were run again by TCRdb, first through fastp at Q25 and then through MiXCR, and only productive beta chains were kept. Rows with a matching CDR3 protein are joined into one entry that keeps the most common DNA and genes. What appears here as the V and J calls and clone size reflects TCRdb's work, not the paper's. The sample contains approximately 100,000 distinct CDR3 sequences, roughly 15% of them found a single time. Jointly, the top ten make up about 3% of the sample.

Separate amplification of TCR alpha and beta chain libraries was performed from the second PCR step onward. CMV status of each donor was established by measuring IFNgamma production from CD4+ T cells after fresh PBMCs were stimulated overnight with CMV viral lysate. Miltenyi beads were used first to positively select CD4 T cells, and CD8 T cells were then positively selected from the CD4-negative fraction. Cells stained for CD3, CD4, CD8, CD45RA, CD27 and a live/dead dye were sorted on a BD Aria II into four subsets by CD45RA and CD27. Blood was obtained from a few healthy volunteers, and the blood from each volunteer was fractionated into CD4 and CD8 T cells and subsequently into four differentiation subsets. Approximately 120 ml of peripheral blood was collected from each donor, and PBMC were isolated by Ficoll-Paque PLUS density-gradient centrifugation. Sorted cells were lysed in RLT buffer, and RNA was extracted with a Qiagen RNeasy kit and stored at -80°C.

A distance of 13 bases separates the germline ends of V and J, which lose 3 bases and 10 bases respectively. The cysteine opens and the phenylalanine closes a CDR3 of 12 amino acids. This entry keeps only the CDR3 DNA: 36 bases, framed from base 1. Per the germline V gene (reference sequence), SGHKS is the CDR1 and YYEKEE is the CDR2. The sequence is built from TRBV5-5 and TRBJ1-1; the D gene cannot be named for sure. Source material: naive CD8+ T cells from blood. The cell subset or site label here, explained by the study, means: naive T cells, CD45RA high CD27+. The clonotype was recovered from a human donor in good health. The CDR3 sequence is CASSSTMSGAFF. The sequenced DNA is TGTGCCAGCAGCTCGACGATGTCGGGAGCTTTCTTT.